Sequencing of this T cell receptor (beta chain) was carried out in a study of cytomegalovirus exposure and HLA in healthy donors. Study results and caveats: Presence/absence analyses rested on an assumption that sequencing depth was roughly uniform across donors. Most likely, a cluster of highly shared sequence variants arose as a sequencing artifact. Among TCR sequences, most were rare, though some public TCRs appeared in many donors. An analysis was carried out at a later point. It showed that HLA-associated TCR beta chains were more clonally expanded than equally common non-associated chains.

The PCR was carried out with 60 Vbeta primers and 13 Jbeta primers. Assay: immunoSEQ multiplex PCR; the TCRdb copy retains only in-frame clones and omits some. The table shows about 86,000 clones, with 70% to 80% occurring only once. As concerns this clone: Its antigen is unidentified.

The receptor's source is a woman aged 35 to 49 in good health and CMV-seropositive. The sequenced sample was PBMCs.

In DNA, the CDR3 is TGTGCCAGCAGCGTAGGACTAGCGGGAGCGAGAAATGAGCAGTTCTTC. Its translation: CASSVGLAGARNEQFF. The chain couples TRBV9 to TRBJ2-1; 12 bases match TRBD2. This CDR3 has 16 residues. V dropped 0 bases and J dropped 7; count of bases not matched to a gene: 5. Germline CDR1 reads SGDLS; CDR2 reads YYNGEE.